Shown below are 28 T cell receptor beta chains from a single sample sequenced in a study of cytomegalovirus exposure and HLA in healthy donors. The PCR ran on 60 Vbeta and 13 Jbeta primers. Sequencing used immunoSEQ multiplex PCR; TCRdb keeps in-frame clones, though not all of them. This table has 150,000 to 200,000 clones, approximately 80% appearing once. What was sequenced was PBMCs. Receptor source: a man younger than 30 in good health and CMV-seropositive.

This clone was seen only a few times. The CDR3 DNA reads TGCGCCAGCAGGTCGGACAGGGAAGGTGAAAAACTGTTTTTT. This gives the protein CASRSDREGEKLFF. This chain connects TRBV5-1 to TRBJ1-4, with 8 nucleotides matching TRBD1. Germline V gene sequence: CDR1 SGHRS, CDR2 YFSETQ. V shed 5 bases and J 7 bases; nucleotides not matched to a gene: 7. CDR3 size: 14 residues.

Note on this clone: Its ends do not fully match the called genes, so a read error is possible. The rearrangement links TRBV7-7 to TRBJ2-7; 8 nucleotides line up with TRBD1. From germline, CDR1 is SSHAT and CDR2 FNYEAQ (reference sequence). This CDR3 is 13 amino acids long. The CDR3 loop is CASSYGQGSEQYF. As DNA, the CDR3 is TGTGCTAGCAGCTACGGACAGGGCAGCGAGCAGTACTTC.

The chain employs TRBV4-1 and TRBJ1-1; unclear D gene. Deletions cut 6 bases from V and 1 base from J, with 21 bases between. CDR1 is MGHRA, CDR2 YSYEKL, per germline. The CDR3 is 17 residues long. Here the CDR3 reads CASSHTVGKVRNTEAFF. Here the CDR3 DNA reads TGCGCCAGCAGTCATACAGTGGGCAAGGTCCGGAACACTGAAGCTTTCTTT.

This chain joins TRBV27 and TRBJ2-5, with a tentative D call TRBD2 (5 bases). This CDR3 is 14 amino acids long. CDR1 and CDR2 (germline): MNHEY, SMNVEV (reference sequence). The V and J ends lost 6 bases and 5 bases respectively, with 16 bases between them. DNA for the CDR3: TGTGCCAGCAGCCCTAAACGACCGGGGGAGACCCAGTACTTC. Translated: CASSPKRPGETQYF.

The gene calls are TRBV6-6 and TRBJ1-1; a weak D match, TRBD1 (6 bases). Trimming shortened V by 6 bases and J by 0 bases, and 11 bases separated the two germline ends. Germline V gene data show CDR1 as MNHNY and CDR2 as SVGAGI (reference sequence). This CDR3 is built from 14 residues. In DNA form, the CDR3 reads TGTGCCAGCAGGGATACAGGGCTGAACACTGAAGCTTTCTTT. Translation gives CASRDTGLNTEAFF.

The J gene is TRBJ2-1, the V gene TRBV27; D unclear. Germline-derived CDR1 and CDR2 are MNHEY and SMNVEV (reference sequence). The V end lost 3 bases, the J end lost 0 bases, and 9 bases lay between the germline ends. The CDR3 length is 15 residues. CDR3 nucleotide sequence: TGTGCCAGCAGTTTCGACTCTAGCTCCTACAATGAGCAGTTCTTC. Its protein product is CASSFDSSSYNEQFF.

This clone was seen more than once but under ten times. This chain joins TRBV7-9 and TRBJ2-3; D may be TRBD2 (6 bases). Trimming stripped 3 bases from V and 2 bases from J, with 18 bases between. Germline CDR1 SEHNR, CDR2 FQNEAQ (reference sequence). This CDR3 has 17 amino acids. CDR3: CASSFLGSGGYTDTQYF. The CDR3 coding sequence is TGTGCCAGCAGCTTCCTCGGAAGTGGGGGGTACACAGATACGCAGTATTTT.

The V gene is TRBV18, the J gene TRBJ2-3; TRBD2 is a possible D gene (6 bases). CDR1 and CDR2 (germline): KGHSH, LQKENI. With 3 bases removed from V and 2 bases from J, the gap between germline ends came to 15 bases. This CDR3 contains 16 residues. The CDR3 protein is CASSPGREVHTDTQYF. The DNA for the CDR3 is TGTGCCAGCTCACCGGGCAGGGAGGTTCACACAGATACGCAGTATTTT.

V gene TRBV29-1 combines with J gene TRBJ2-3; D is ambiguous. The V gene lost 2 bases and the J gene lost 0 bases, with 6 bases spanning the gap. The CDR3 covers 13 residues. Germline V gene data show CDR1 as SQVTM and CDR2 as ANQGSEA. In DNA, the CDR3 is TGCAGCGTTGAACCAGGAAGCACAGATACGCAGTATTTT. Its protein is CSVEPGSTDTQYF.

This sequence joins TRBV4-1 and TRBJ1-1; weak D call: TRBD1 (5 bases). The V end lost 2 bases, the J end lost 6 bases, and 25 bases lay between the germline ends. Germline CDR1 and CDR2: MGHRA and YSYEKL. The CDR3 consists of 18 residues. CDR3 residues: CASSQQSSHQGLVAEAFF. The CDR3 region has the DNA TGCGCCAGCAGCCAACAAAGCTCCCACCAGGGCCTTGTGGCTGAAGCTTTCTTT.

The rearrangement joins TRBV7-6 to TRBJ2-2, with 7 bases lining up with TRBD1. V shed 1 base and J 1 base; nucleotides not matched to a gene: 0. In germline, CDR1 is SGHVS, CDR2 FNYEAQ. This CDR3 has 15 residues. CDR3 nucleotides: TGTGCCAGCAGCTTAGGGACAGGGAACACCGGGGAGCTGTTTTTT. Its protein is CASSLGTGNTGELFF. Full variable domain (missing parts from reference TRBV7-6 and TRBJ2-2): GAGVSQSPRYKVTKRGQDVALRCDPISGHVSLYWYRQALGQGPEFLTYFNYEAQQDKSGLPNDRFSAERPEGSISTLTIQRTEQRDSAMYRCASSLGTGNTGELFFGEGSRLTVL.

Note on this clone: Because it lacks the conserved phenylalanine or tryptophan at the end, this CDR3 is likely a read error. The V gene is TRBV2, the J gene TRBJ1-6, with TRBD1 as a possible D gene (6 bases). Germline V gene data show CDR1 as SNHLY and CDR2 as FYNNEI. Trimming shortened V by 6 bases and J by 0 bases, and 12 bases separated the two germline ends. The CDR3 extends over 16 amino acids. The CDR3 region has the DNA TGTGCCAGCAGCCTACAGGGTACCTCCTATAATTCACCCCTCCACCTT. This encodes CASSLQGTSYNSPLHL.

The rearrangement uses TRBV10-2 and TRBJ2-3, with unresolved D. V lost 3 bases and J 2 bases, leaving 15 bases between the germline ends. The CDR3 consists of 16 residues. CDR1 and CDR2 from the germline V gene are WSHSY and SAAADI. The CDR3 loop reads CASSESFRKPTDTQYF. The DNA for the CDR3 is TGCGCCAGCAGTGAATCCTTTCGAAAGCCCACAGATACGCAGTATTTT.

This chain links TRBV30 with TRBJ1-6, with 8 bases fitting TRBD1. The V segment lost 4 bases and the J segment 13 bases; nucleotides outside the gene matches: 12. The CDR3 extends over 14 amino acids. Germline CDR1 is GTSNPN and CDR2 is SVGIG (reference sequence). CDR3 loop: CAWTLTGDASPLHF. The CDR3 DNA is TGTGCCTGGACCTTGACAGGGGATGCTTCCCCCCTCCACTTT.

V and J are TRBV27 and TRBJ2-3; 7 nucleotides line up with TRBD1. CDR1 MNHEY and CDR2 SMNVEV come from the germline V gene (reference sequence). Trimming cost V 3 bases and J 0 bases; bases outside gene matches: 15. The CDR3 contains 19 residues. CDR3 sequence (DNA): TGTGCCAGCAGTTTCGACCTCTTCCTGACAGGGACGAGCACAGATACGCAGTATTTT. Its protein product is CASSFDLFLTGTSTDTQYF.

This clone has only a few counts. The V and J genes are TRBV6-6 and TRBJ2-7; TRBD1 matches at 7 bases. The CDR3 has 13 amino acids. In germline, CDR1 is MNHNY, CDR2 SVGAGI (reference sequence). V was pared by 8 bases and J by 1 base, with 5 bases of the junction left unmatched. In DNA form, the CDR3 reads TGTGCCAGCGAGACAGGGCGATCCTACGAGCAGTACTTC. Protein product: CASETGRSYEQYF.

The gene calls are TRBV18 and TRBJ2-4, with D tentatively TRBD1 (5 bases). The V gene's germline CDR1 is KGHSH and CDR2 LQKENI. Trimming stripped 3 bases from V and 2 bases from J, with 8 bases between. There are 14 residues in the CDR3. Here the CDR3 DNA reads TGTGCCAGCTCACCTCCAGGGCCCAAAAACATTCAGTACTTC. Translation: CASSPPGPKNIQYF. The full variable domain, with the rest looked up from reference TRBV18 and TRBJ2-4, is NAGVMQNPRHLVRRRGQEARLRCSPMKGHSHVYWYRQLPEEGLKFMVYLQKENIIDESGMPKERFSAEFPKEGPSILRIQQVVRGDSAAYFCASSPPGPKNIQYFGAGTRLSVL.

V is TRBV9 and J is TRBJ1-2; 12 nucleotides align to TRBD1. Germline loops: CDR1 SGDLS, CDR2 YYNGEE. This CDR3 has 16 residues. The V and J ends lost 0 bases and 8 bases, in that order; junction bases with no gene match: 8. The CDR3 protein is CASSVGDRGRGGGYTF. CDR3 nucleotide sequence: TGTGCCAGCAGCGTAGGGGACAGGGGGCGAGGCGGGGGCTACACCTTC.

This sequence joins TRBV30 and TRBJ2-1; TRBD2 agrees at 12 bases. V lost 3 bases, J lost 4 bases, and 7 bases stayed unmatched. The CDR3 covers 16 residues. The germline gives CDR1 GTSNPN, CDR2 SVGIG (reference sequence). The CDR3 nucleotides are TGTGCCTGGAGCACCAGGACTAGCGGGACTTACAATGAGCAGTTCTTC. As protein: CAWSTRTSGTYNEQFF.

CDR3 region: CASSPGTAYEQYF. The CDR3 DNA reads TGTGCCAGCTCACCGGGGACAGCCTACGAGCAGTACTTC. The chain has TRBV18 and TRBJ2-7; 7 bases match TRBD1. The germline gives CDR1 KGHSH, CDR2 LQKENI. V shed 3 bases and J 2 bases; nucleotides not matched to a gene: 1. CDR3 length: 13 amino acids. Using reference TRBV18 and TRBJ2-7 for the parts outside the CDR3, the full variable domain is NAGVMQNPRHLVRRRGQEARLRCSPMKGHSHVYWYRQLPEEGLKFMVYLQKENIIDESGMPKERFSAEFPKEGPSILRIQQVVRGDSAAYFCASSPGTAYEQYFGPGTRLTVT.

The chain recombines TRBV4-1 with TRBJ2-7; D possibly corresponds to TRBD2 (6 bases). The CDR3 loop spans 14 amino acids. The germline gives CDR1 MGHRA, CDR2 YSYEKL. The germline V and J ends were trimmed by 5 bases and 2 bases, with 13 bases remaining between them. CDR3 residues: CASSVSGSPYEQYF. The CDR3 DNA follows: TGCGCCAGCAGCGTATCCGGGAGCCCCTACGAGCAGTACTTC.

This chain joins TRBV2 and TRBJ1-2; D uncertain. Looked up from germline, CDR1 is SNHLY and CDR2 is FYNNEI. This CDR3 spans 14 amino acids. V was cut by 2 bases and J by 5 bases, with 12 bases left in between. CDR3 nucleotide sequence: TGTGCCAGCAGTGAACCCGGGGTCGGGTATGGCTACACCTTC. Translating gives CASSEPGVGYGYTF.

This chain uses TRBV6-1 with TRBJ1-1; TRBD1 aligns across 7 bases. In germline, CDR1 is MNHNS, CDR2 SASEGT. The CDR3 loop spans 14 amino acids. V lost 5 bases, J lost 0 bases, and 3 bases stayed unmatched. The CDR3: CASSTGALNTEAFF. For the CDR3, the DNA is TGTGCCAGCAGTACAGGGGCCCTGAACACTGAAGCTTTCTTT.

This chain uses TRBV19 with TRBJ2-7; 12 nucleotides align to TRBD2. This CDR3 region has 15 residues. Germline loops: CDR1 LNHDA, CDR2 SQIVND (reference sequence). V shed 3 bases, J shed 9 bases, and the junction held 9 bases outside the gene matches. The CDR3 sequence: CASSIAPSGRAVQYF. CDR3 in DNA: TGTGCCAGTAGTATCGCTCCTAGCGGGAGGGCCGTGCAGTACTTC.

The chain links TRBV5-1 to TRBJ2-2; TRBD1 might be the D (6 bases). From germline, CDR1 is SGHRS and CDR2 YFSETQ. Between the trimmed V and J ends, which lost 4 bases and 5 bases, there was a span of 9 bases. The CDR3 has 13 amino acids. The CDR3 coding sequence is TGCGCCAGCAGCCCTACAGGGACCGGGGAGCTGTTTTTT. It specifies CASSPTGTGELFF.

V gene TRBV4-2 combines with J gene TRBJ2-2, with D possibly matching TRBD2 (5 bases). V was cut by 4 bases and J by 5 bases, with 14 bases left in between. CDR3 length equals 15 residues. Germline V gene sequence: CDR1 LGHNA, CDR2 YNFKEQ. This CDR3 is CASSPREPGTGELFF. CDR3 in DNA: TGTGCCAGCAGCCCTCGGGAACCTGGGACCGGGGAGCTGTTTTTT.

The chain recombines TRBV19 with TRBJ1-5; perhaps TRBD1 as D (6 bases). Per the germline V gene, CDR1 is LNHDA and CDR2 is SQIVND (reference sequence). The CDR3 runs 15 residues. The V gene lost 7 bases and the J gene lost 6 bases, with 19 bases spanning the gap. CDR3 sequence reads: CASTPRGGGGQPQHF. CDR3 DNA: TGTGCCAGTACGCCACGGGGGGGAGGGGGTCAGCCCCAGCATTTT.

V usage is TRBV6-6 and J usage is TRBJ2-5; D possibly corresponds to TRBD2 (5 bases). The V and J ends lost 3 bases and 5 bases respectively, with 7 bases between them. The CDR3 is 12 amino acids. Germline assignment: CDR1 MNHNY and CDR2 SVGAGI (reference sequence). DNA for the CDR3: TGTGCCAGCAGTTATCCGGGGGAGACCCAGTACTTC. This encodes CASSYPGETQYF.